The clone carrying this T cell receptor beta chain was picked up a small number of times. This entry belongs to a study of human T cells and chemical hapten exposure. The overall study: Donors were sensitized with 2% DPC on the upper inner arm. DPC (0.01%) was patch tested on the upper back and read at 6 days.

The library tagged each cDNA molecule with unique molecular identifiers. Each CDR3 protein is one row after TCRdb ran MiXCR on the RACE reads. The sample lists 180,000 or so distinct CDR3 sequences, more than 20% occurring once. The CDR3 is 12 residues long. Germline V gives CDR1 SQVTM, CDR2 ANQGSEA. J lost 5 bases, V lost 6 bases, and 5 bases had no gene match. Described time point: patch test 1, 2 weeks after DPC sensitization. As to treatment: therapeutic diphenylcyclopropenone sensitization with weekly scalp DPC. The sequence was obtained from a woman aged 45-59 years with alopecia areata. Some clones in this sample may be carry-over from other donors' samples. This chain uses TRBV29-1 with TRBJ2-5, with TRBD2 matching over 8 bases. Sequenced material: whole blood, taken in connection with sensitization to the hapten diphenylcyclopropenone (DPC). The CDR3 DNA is TGCAGCGTCACCCCTAGCGGGGAGACCCAGTACTTC. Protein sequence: CSVTPSGETQYF.